This passage covers 32 T cell receptor beta chains from one sample sequenced in a study of immune evolution from preneoplasia to lung adenocarcinoma. Measured with immunoSEQ multiplex PCR; TCRdb has only the in-frame clones, and not every one. The table records under 8,000 clones, 76% of them present only once. The material sequenced was FFPE minimally invasive lung adenocarcinoma tissue. These receptors were taken from a person aged 60-80 years with lung adenocarcinoma.

The chain links TRBV28 to TRBJ2-7, with 9 nucleotides matching TRBD1. The V gene end was trimmed by 2 bases and the J gene end by 3 bases; junction bases not matched to a gene: 5. CDR1 and CDR2 from the germline V gene are MDHEN and SYDVKM. The CDR3 runs 15 residues. The CDR3 protein is CASSLEVTGGYEQYF. CDR3 bases: TGTGCCAGCAGTTTAGAGGTGACAGGGGGCTACGAGCAGTACTTC.

The chain couples TRBV19 to TRBJ1-3; the D is unclear. CDR3 length: 15 amino acids. Per the germline V gene, CDR1 is LNHDA and CDR2 is SQIVND (reference sequence). Trimming removed 1 base from V and 1 base from J, with 8 bases in between. CDR3 protein: CASSIAGGSGNTIYF. DNA for the CDR3: TGTGCCAGTAGTATAGCTGGCGGTTCTGGAAACACCATATATTTT. The variable domain in full, with the rest retrieved from reference TRBV19 and TRBJ1-3, is DGGITQSPKYLFRKEGQNVTLSCEQNLNHDAMYWYRQDPGQGLRLIYYSQIVNDFQKGDIAEGYSVSREKKESFPLTVTSAQKNPTAFYLCASSIAGGSGNTIYFGEGSWLTVV.

V is TRBV4-1 and J is TRBJ1-3; D ambiguous. From germline, CDR1 is MGHRA and CDR2 YSYEKL. Between the trimmed V and J ends, which lost 1 base and 1 base, there was a span of 8 bases. The CDR3 totals 15 residues. CDR3 DNA sequence: TGCGCCAGCAGCCAAGGGGCTACGTCTGGAAACACCATATATTTT. It codes for CASSQGATSGNTIYF.

V gene TRBV6-5 combines with J gene TRBJ1-4; no firm D call. Germline CDR1 and CDR2: MNHEY and SVGAGI. The V end lost 0 bases, the J end lost 6 bases, and 14 bases lay between the germline ends. This CDR3 region has 16 residues. In DNA form, the CDR3 reads TGTGCCAGCAGTTACTCGTTTTTGGGGTCCGATGAAAAACTGTTTTTT. Translating gives CASSYSFLGSDEKLFF.

The chain has TRBV7-9 and TRBJ2-3, with a possible D match to TRBD2 (5 bases). The CDR3 spans 16 residues. Germline lookup yields CDR1 SEHNR and CDR2 FQNEAQ (reference sequence). The V end lost 4 bases, the J end lost 0 bases, and 14 bases lay between the germline ends. CDR3 nucleotide sequence: TGTGCCAGCAGCTCGATCCTGAGCGGAAGCACAGATACGCAGTATTTT. This translates into CASSSILSGSTDTQYF. Supplemented by reference TRBV7-9 and TRBJ2-3, the full variable domain reads DTGVSQNPRHKITKRGQNVTFRCDPISEHNRLYWYRQTLGQGPEFLTYFQNEAQLEKSRLLSDRFSAERPKGSFSTLEIQRTEQGDSAMYLCASSSILSGSTDTQYFGPGTRLTVL.

V is TRBV30 and J is TRBJ1-2; TRBD1 matches at 9 bases. Germline CDR1 and CDR2: GTSNPN and SVGIG (reference sequence). The CDR3 is made up of 14 amino acids. V lost 3 bases, J lost 8 bases, and 10 bases stayed unmatched. The CDR3 spells CAWSRGQGKLGYTF. The CDR3 coding sequence is TGTGCCTGGAGCAGAGGACAGGGGAAGTTAGGCTACACCTTC.

The chain is built from TRBV12-5 and TRBJ2-2; D tentatively reads TRBD1 or TRBD2 (5 bases each). Trimming removed 6 bases at V and 7 bases at J, with 6 bases between. There are 11 residues in the CDR3. Germline CDR1 is LGHNT and CDR2 is FRNRAP. The CDR3 loop is CASGGVGELFF. Written as DNA, the CDR3 is TGTGCTAGTGGGGGGGTCGGGGAGCTGTTTTTT.

The chain joins TRBV29-1 to TRBJ1-1; D unresolved. Germline V lookup: CDR1 SQVTM, CDR2 ANQGSEA. V lost 5 bases to trimming and J lost 4 bases, with 8 bases between them. The CDR3 has 11 residues. CDR3 protein: CSVRITTEAFF. In DNA form, the CDR3 reads TGCAGCGTTCGGATTACCACTGAAGCTTTCTTT.

This clone was picked up a small number of times. This chain joins TRBV7-3 and TRBJ1-1; no firm D call. The germline V and J ends were trimmed by 6 bases and 7 bases, with 18 bases remaining between them. This CDR3 is built from 14 residues. The germline V gene encodes CDR1 SGHTA and CDR2 FQGTGA. CDR3 DNA sequence: TGTGCCAGCAGTTCCGAGGGATATGGGTTTGAAGCTTTCTTT. Protein: CASSSEGYGFEAFF. The whole variable domain, filled in from reference TRBV7-3 and TRBJ1-1, reads GAGVSQTPSNKVTEKGKYVELRCDPISGHTALYWYRQSLGQGPEFLIYFQGTGAADDSGLPNDRFFAVRPEGSVSTLKIQRTERGDSAVYLCASSSEGYGFEAFFGQGTRLTVV.

The rearrangement links TRBV19 to TRBJ2-7, with 10 nucleotides matching TRBD1. Unmatched junction bases numbered 6, after V lost 5 bases and J lost 2 bases. CDR1 LNHDA and CDR2 SQIVND come from the germline V gene (reference sequence). CDR3 length: 15 residues. CDR3 in DNA: TGTGCCAGTAGTGCCGGGACAGGGGCCACCTACGAGCAGTACTTC. The encoded protein is CASSAGTGATYEQYF.

Concerning this clone itself: The conserved phenylalanine or tryptophan normally closing the CDR3 is absent here, so this likely arose from a read error. The DNA is left out, because the CDR3 cannot be placed on it with certainty; the CDR3 is given as TCRdb lists it. The chain recombines TRBV23-1 with TRBJ1-2; the D segment call TRBD1 is taken from the table without a DNA check. TRBV23-1 is annotated as an ORF whose role is uncertain. The CDR3 is 13 residues long, counting both termini. The CDR3 reads CASSHQKRTRSPS.

The genes are TRBV18 and TRBJ2-1; 7 positions agree with TRBD1. V dropped 3 bases and J dropped 10; count of bases not matched to a gene: 9. Germline loops: CDR1 KGHSH, CDR2 LQKENI. The CDR3 consists of 14 residues. The CDR3 DNA sequence: TGTGCCAGCTCACCCGTAATGACAGGGCAGGAGCAGTTCTTC. Its protein is CASSPVMTGQEQFF.

The J gene is TRBJ1-5, the V gene TRBV6-5; 7 bases map to TRBD1. CDR1 is MNHEY, CDR2 SVGAGI, per germline. The CDR3 is 15 residues long. Losses at the gene ends were 6 bases for V and 0 bases for J; bases not matched to a gene: 5. CDR3: CASRLGQNSNQPQHF. The CDR3 nucleotides are TGTGCCAGCAGGCTGGGACAGAATAGCAATCAGCCCCAGCATTTT.

The gene calls are TRBV13 and TRBJ2-7; 8 bases line up with TRBD1. J was trimmed by 1 base and V by 5 bases; bases with no gene match: 4. Germline values: CDR1 PRHDT, CDR2 FYEKMQ (reference sequence). The CDR3 is 14 amino acids. CDR3 in amino acids: CASSPGQESYEQYF. In DNA, the CDR3 is TGTGCCAGCAGCCCGGGACAGGAGTCCTACGAGCAGTACTTC.

J is TRBJ2-1 and V is TRBV7-9, with D tentatively TRBD2 (7 bases). Trimming left V 7 bases short and J 6 bases short, with 19 bases between. Germline values: CDR1 SEHNR, CDR2 FQNEAQ (reference sequence). CDR3 length equals 15 residues. This CDR3 reads CASTPQGGRGNEQFF. In DNA form, the CDR3 reads TGTGCCAGCACCCCACAGGGAGGGCGGGGCAATGAGCAGTTCTTC.

The chain is built from TRBV28 and TRBJ2-1; D possibly matches TRBD1 or TRBD2 (5 bases each). This CDR3 has 14 residues. Trimming took 7 bases from V and 10 from J, leaving 20 bases between them. CDR1 MDHEN and CDR2 SYDVKM come from the germline V gene. The CDR3 bases are TGTGCCAGCATCAAGCCCATTTCCGGGACCGAGCAGTTCTTC. As protein: CASIKPISGTEQFF.

The rearrangement uses TRBV11-2 and TRBJ2-5; no clear D. CDR1 is SGHAT and CDR2 is FQNNGV in the germline V gene. The CDR3 spans 13 residues. The ends were cut back, 3 bases at V and 5 bases at J, with 10 bases in the middle. The CDR3 is CASSLVGLETQYF. DNA for the CDR3: TGTGCCAGCAGCTTGGTAGGGTTGGAGACCCAGTACTTC.

J is TRBJ1-1 and V is TRBV18; no clear D. Per germline, CDR1 KGHSH and CDR2 LQKENI. This CDR3 is built from 13 residues. Deletions cut 2 bases from V and 2 bases from J, with 6 bases between. CDR3 protein: CASSPIVNTEAFF. The CDR3 region has the DNA TGTGCCAGCTCACCAATAGTAAACACTGAAGCTTTCTTT.

The chain links TRBV29-1 to TRBJ2-1; D unresolved. V lost 1 base and J lost 10, with 11 bases in between. Germline V CDR1 and CDR2: SQVTM, ANQGSEA. This CDR3 is 12 amino acids long. CDR3 amino acids: CSVEALPGEQFF. The DNA of the CDR3 is TGCAGCGTTGAAGCCCTTCCTGGGGAGCAGTTCTTC.

This clone showed up just a few times. The germline gene is not matched at one end of the junction; a read error may be the cause. The CDR3 spells CASSPGVRTGEQYF. CDR3 DNA sequence: TGTGCTAGCAGCCCTGGGGTCCGGACGGGGGAGCAGTACTTC. The chain uses TRBV7-7 and TRBJ2-7; weak D call: TRBD2 (5 bases). The CDR3 runs to 14 residues. The V gene's germline CDR1 is SSHAT and CDR2 FNYEAQ (reference sequence).

This clone was seen only a few times. The V and J genes are TRBV11-3 and TRBJ2-2; 9 nucleotides agree with TRBD1. V shed 5 bases and J 13 bases; nucleotides not matched to a gene: 5. CDR3 length equals 12 residues. Per germline, CDR1 SGHNT and CDR2 YENEEA. The CDR3 loop is CASSRPGQGLFF. For the CDR3, the DNA is TGTGCCAGCAGCCGACCGGGACAGGGGCTGTTTTTT.

This clone was seen a handful of times. The chain employs TRBV21-1 and TRBJ2-7; whether TRBD1, the table's D call, matches the DNA was not checked. TRBV21-1 is flagged as a pseudogene. CDR3 length: 13 amino acids. CDR3 bases: TGTGCCAGCCCGACAGGGGTCTCCTACGAGCAGTACTTC. Translated: CASPTGVSYEQYF.

This chain uses TRBV12-5 with TRBJ1-5, with a possible D match to TRBD1 (5 bases). The V end lost 6 bases, the J end lost 0 bases, and 12 bases lay between the germline ends. CDR3 length: 15 residues. Germline lookup yields CDR1 LGHNT and CDR2 FRNRAP. DNA for the CDR3: TGTGCTAGTGGATCCGGGACGGTTAGCAATCAGCCCCAGCATTTT. Translation: CASGSGTVSNQPQHF. Full variable domain (outside the CDR3, taken from reference TRBV12-5 and TRBJ1-5): DARVTQTPRHKVTEMGQEVTMRCQPILGHNTVFWYRQTMMQGLELLAYFRNRAPLDDSGMPKDRFSAEMPDATLATLKIQPSEPRDSAVYFCASGSGTVSNQPQHFGDGTRLSIL.

CDR3 in DNA: TGTGCCAGCAGCAAGACAGTTACTACAGATACGCAGTATTTT. Its protein is CASSKTVTTDTQYF. The chain joins TRBV13 to TRBJ2-3; tentative D call: TRBD1 (5 bases). CDR3 length: 14 amino acids. Germline V gene lookup returns CDR1 PRHDT and CDR2 FYEKMQ (reference sequence). V lost 5 bases and J lost 3, with 12 bases in between.

The rearrangement uses TRBV4-1 and TRBJ1-5; tentatively, D is TRBD1 (5 bases). The germline CDR1 and CDR2 sequences are MGHRA and YSYEKL. This CDR3 has 17 amino acids. V was shortened by 1 base and J by 2 bases, with 15 bases between the two germline ends. CDR3 loop: CASSQGSLQDRNQPQHF. The CDR3 region has the DNA TGCGCCAGCAGCCAAGGATCTTTACAGGATCGCAATCAGCCCCAGCATTTT.

The chain employs TRBV19 and TRBJ1-5; 10 bases are shared with TRBD1. CDR3 length: 15 residues. CDR1 LNHDA and CDR2 SQIVND come from the germline V gene (reference sequence). Trimming took 5 bases from V and 6 from J; bases not matched to a gene: 7. CDR3 sequence reads: CASSAEDRGSQPQHF. As DNA, the CDR3 is TGTGCCAGTAGTGCAGAGGACAGGGGGAGTCAGCCCCAGCATTTT.

The chain couples TRBV7-9 to TRBJ2-1; 7 nucleotides agree with TRBD2. Germline V gene data show CDR1 as SEHNR and CDR2 as FQNEAQ (reference sequence). Unmatched junction bases numbered 13, after V lost 5 bases and J lost 6 bases. The CDR3 runs to 16 residues. The CDR3 nucleotides read TGTGCCAGCAGCCTCTCCGCGGGAGTGGGTCGCAATGAGCAGTTCTTC. It is translated as CASSLSAGVGRNEQFF.

Only one count was recorded for this clone. This chain uses TRBV5-1 with TRBJ2-1, with TRBD1 as a possible D gene (5 bases). Germline-derived CDR1 and CDR2 are SGHRS and YFSETQ. The ends were cut back, 3 bases at V and 0 bases at J, with 10 bases in the middle. CDR3 length: 15 amino acids. The CDR3 sequence is CASSYQGSSYNEQFF. The CDR3 DNA reads TGCGCCAGCAGCTACCAGGGCAGCTCCTACAATGAGCAGTTCTTC.

The rearrangement links TRBV5-6 to TRBJ2-7, with D maybe TRBD1 (5 bases). Germline values: CDR1 SGHDT, CDR2 YYEEEE. Trimming removed 2 bases at V and 4 bases at J, with 7 bases between. CDR3 length equals 12 residues. The CDR3 is CASSLQVYEQYF. CDR3 coding DNA: TGTGCCAGCAGCTTACAGGTGTACGAGCAGTACTTC.

This chain links TRBV25-1 with TRBJ1-2; 9 nucleotides line up with TRBD1. The V gene end was trimmed by 5 bases and the J gene end by 5 bases; junction bases not matched to a gene: 6. This CDR3 spans 14 amino acids. The V gene's germline CDR1 is MGHDK and CDR2 SYGVNS. The CDR3 loop reads CASSLGQGDYGYTF. The CDR3 region has the DNA TGTGCCAGCAGTTTGGGACAGGGCGATTATGGCTACACCTTC.

The chain recombines TRBV28 with TRBJ2-5, with 9 bases lining up with TRBD2. Germline V gene data show CDR1 as MDHEN and CDR2 as SYDVKM. CDR3 length: 14 amino acids. V was clipped by 3 bases and J by 4 bases; unmatched bases: 3. DNA for the CDR3: TGTGCCAGCAGTTTCGCGGGAGGGATAGAGACCCAGTACTTC. It specifies CASSFAGGIETQYF.

The table lists this clone with a count of one. The J gene is TRBJ2-7, the V gene TRBV6-5; unclear D gene. Trimming pared 4 bases from V and 0 bases from J, leaving 13 bases between. CDR3 size: 15 residues. Germline V CDR1 and CDR2: MNHEY, SVGAGI. The CDR3 spells CASSLVKGNSYEQYF. CDR3 DNA sequence: TGTGCCAGCAGTTTGGTCAAAGGGAACTCCTACGAGCAGTACTTC.